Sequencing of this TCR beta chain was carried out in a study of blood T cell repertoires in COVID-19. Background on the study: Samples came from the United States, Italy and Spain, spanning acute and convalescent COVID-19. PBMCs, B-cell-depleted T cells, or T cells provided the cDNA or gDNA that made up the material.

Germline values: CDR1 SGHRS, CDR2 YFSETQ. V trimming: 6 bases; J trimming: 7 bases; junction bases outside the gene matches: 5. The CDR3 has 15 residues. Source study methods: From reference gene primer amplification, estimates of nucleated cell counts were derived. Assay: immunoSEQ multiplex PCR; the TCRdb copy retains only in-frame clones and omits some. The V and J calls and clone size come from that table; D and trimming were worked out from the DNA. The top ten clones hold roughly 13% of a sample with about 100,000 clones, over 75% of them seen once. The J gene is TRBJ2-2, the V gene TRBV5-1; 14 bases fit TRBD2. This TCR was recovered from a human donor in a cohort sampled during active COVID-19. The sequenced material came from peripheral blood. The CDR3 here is CASKGLAGDGGELFF. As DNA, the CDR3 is TGCGCCAGCAAGGGACTAGCGGGAGATGGCGGGGAGCTGTTTTTT.